The rows below give T cell receptor beta chains drawn from one sample of a study of T-cell reconstitution after alpha-beta-depleted transplantation in children. TCRdb fed the PCR reads into MiXCR, producing one record per CDR3 protein. The repertoire holds 45,000 to 70,000 distinct CDR3 sequences, with roughly 46% as singletons. This material consisted of PBMCs, mostly from graft donor cells, taken 360 days after TCRalphabeta/CD19-depleted stem cell transplant. These receptors were collected from a male patient younger than 18 who had a stem cell transplant for acute lymphoblastic leukemia, so the T cells may come from the graft donor. CDR3s include the opening cysteine and the closing phenylalanine or tryptophan. A D gene is named only where the DNA matches it firmly.

v_gene: TRBV12-3/TRBV12-4
d_gene: .
CDR3aa: CASSPFGGLQETQYF

v_gene: TRBV29-1
d_gene: TRBD2
CDR3aa: CSVNIAGPTYEQYF

v_gene: TRBV12-3/TRBV12-4
d_gene: TRBD1
CDR3aa: CASSLGRGTEAFF

v_gene: TRBV28
d_gene: .
CDR3aa: CASSSGTPQDTQYF

v_gene: TRBV5-1
d_gene: .
CDR3aa: CASSLGGSVNEQFF

v_gene: TRBV12-3/TRBV12-4
d_gene: TRBD1
CDR3aa: CASSLTGFYGYTF

v_gene: TRBV2
d_gene: .
CDR3aa: CASSAYETQYF

v_gene: TRBV5-1
d_gene: TRBD2
CDR3aa: CASSGAGTSGSEQYF

v_gene: TRBV7-8
d_gene: TRBD2
CDR3aa: CASSLAGFYNEQFF

v_gene: TRBV27
d_gene: .
CDR3aa: CASSLGDGHQPQHF

v_gene: TRBV6-2/TRBV6-3
d_gene: .
CDR3aa: CASSPMIYYEQYF

v_gene: TRBV19
d_gene: .
CDR3aa: CASKDLVGRGTQYF

v_gene: TRBV20-1
d_gene: .
CDR3aa: CSARVPTSFRLFF

v_gene: TRBV2
d_gene: .
CDR3aa: CASTGSSYNSPLHF

v_gene: TRBV12-3/TRBV12-4
d_gene: TRBD2
CDR3aa: CASSLTSGRETQYF

v_gene: TRBV5-1
d_gene: .
CDR3aa: CASSLEVAWEQYF

v_gene: TRBV3-1
d_gene: TRBD2
CDR3aa: CASSQEGTSTLEEQFF

v_gene: TRBV28
d_gene: .
CDR3aa: CASSFQGQETQYF

v_gene: TRBV11-2
d_gene: .
CDR3aa: CASSFRPSGDSPLHF

v_gene: TRBV28
d_gene: .
CDR3aa: CASSLTGKTEAFF

v_gene: TRBV7-2
d_gene: TRBD2
CDR3aa: CASSLAGGPKEQYF

v_gene: TRBV29-1
d_gene: .
CDR3aa: CSVEGSAVEVQYF

v_gene: TRBV5-1
d_gene: TRBD2
CDR3aa: CASSLELAGLLRREQYF

v_gene: TRBV7-6
d_gene: .
CDR3aa: CASSLNGEQYF

v_gene: TRBV6-1
d_gene: .
CDR3aa: CASRQTGQGEQFF

v_gene: TRBV11-1
d_gene: TRBD1
CDR3aa: CASSLADRGRLKVSAKAFF

v_gene: TRBV12-3/TRBV12-4
d_gene: TRBD1
CDR3aa: CASPPDRVRSTDTQYF

v_gene: TRBV27
d_gene: TRBD1
CDR3aa: CASRSRGTEAFF

v_gene: TRBV12-3/TRBV12-4
d_gene: .
CDR3aa: CASRTGSSYNSPLHF

v_gene: TRBV7-9
d_gene: .
CDR3aa: CASWTGNSNQPQHF

v_gene: TRBV20-1
d_gene: .
CDR3aa: CSASGGREQPQHF

v_gene: TRBV12-3/TRBV12-4
d_gene: .
CDR3aa: CASSPLHSGNTIYF

v_gene: TRBV28
d_gene: .
CDR3aa: CASSFRGRYEQYF

v_gene: TRBV5-1
d_gene: .
CDR3aa: CASSQDRRLENTEAFF

v_gene: TRBV5-1
d_gene: .
CDR3aa: CASSLELAPAYEQYF

v_gene: TRBV5-1
d_gene: .
CDR3aa: CASSLGRGPTDTQYF

v_gene: TRBV5-5
d_gene: .
CDR3aa: CASSSRWGATGELFF

v_gene: TRBV7-2
d_gene: TRBD1
CDR3aa: CASSLARGQGEGDEQFF

v_gene: TRBV4-1
d_gene: .
CDR3aa: CASSQAPTTDTQYF

v_gene: TRBV28
d_gene: TRBD2
CDR3aa: CASSLRLAGAGELFF

v_gene: TRBV28
d_gene: TRBD1
CDR3aa: CASSRPGGAGETQYF

v_gene: TRBV20-1
d_gene: .
CDR3aa: CSASAGTYEQYF

v_gene: TRBV9
d_gene: .
CDR3aa: CASSVAGDQPQHF

v_gene: TRBV5-6
d_gene: .
CDR3aa: CASSFTFYKNIQYF

v_gene: TRBV6-2/TRBV6-3
d_gene: .
CDR3aa: CASSRPTANTGELFF

v_gene: TRBV28
d_gene: TRBD1
CDR3aa: CASSRDRKQETQYF

v_gene: TRBV12-5
d_gene: .
CDR3aa: CASGFQGNEQFF

v_gene: TRBV2
d_gene: .
CDR3aa: CASVEGSEQYF

v_gene: TRBV4-1
d_gene: .
CDR3aa: CASSHQATAKNIQYF

v_gene: TRBV6-5
d_gene: .
CDR3aa: CASSFTRVSSTDTQYF

v_gene: TRBV28
d_gene: .
CDR3aa: CASSLKTEEYGYTF

v_gene: TRBV9
d_gene: TRBD2
CDR3aa: CASSDPSSGANTGELFF

v_gene: TRBV6-2/TRBV6-3
d_gene: .
CDR3aa: CASSLAVSSYNEQFF

v_gene: TRBV20-1
d_gene: TRBD1
CDR3aa: CRFRGRGPSAEAFF